This entry lists 17 T cell receptor beta chains sequenced from one sample in a study of radiotherapy plus CTLA-4 blockade in lung cancer. Sequencing used immunoSEQ multiplex PCR; TCRdb keeps in-frame clones, though not all of them. This sample yields about 87,000 clones, of which around 86% are seen a single time; 16% belongs to the top ten. Sequencing was performed on peripheral blood, taken from a patient treated with radiotherapy plus ipilimumab. Receptors were obtained from a human donor with non-small cell lung cancer that progressed on radiotherapy plus ipilimumab.

Regarding this clone: The sample contains more than one DNA sequence encoding this CDR3. The V and J genes are TRBV5-1 and TRBJ2-7; TRBD2 is a possible D gene (7 bases). The CDR3 spans 15 residues. Germline V lookup: CDR1 SGHRS, CDR2 YFSETQ. V dropped 0 bases and J dropped 0 bases, with 10 bases sitting between them. The CDR3 protein is CASSLGRGGSYEQYF. The CDR3 nucleotides read TGCGCCAGCAGCTTGGGGAGGGGGGGCTCCTACGAGCAGTACTTC.

CDR3 in amino acids: CASSPRDPSTGELFF. CDR3 in DNA: TGTGCCAGCAGCCCCCGGGACCCCTCCACCGGGGAGCTGTTTTTT. This chain connects TRBV6-5 to TRBJ2-2; possibly TRBD1 or TRBD2 for D (5 bases each). Germline V CDR1 and CDR2: MNHEY, SVGAGI. CDR3 length: 15 amino acids. The V end lost 6 bases, the J end lost 4 bases, and 15 bases lay between the germline ends.

The chain has TRBV5-1 and TRBJ2-7; 12 bases line up with TRBD2. CDR3 length: 16 residues. Losses at the gene ends were 4 bases for V and 1 base for J; bases not matched to a gene: 6. CDR1 is SGHRS, CDR2 YFSETQ, per germline. DNA of the CDR3: TGCGCCAGCAGCCCCGAACTAGCGGGGGGATCCTACGAGCAGTACTTC. Protein sequence: CASSPELAGGSYEQYF.

The CDR3 sequence is CASSPIQETQYF. The CDR3 DNA reads TGTGCCAGCTCACCGATTCAAGAGACCCAGTACTTC. The rearrangement uses TRBV18 and TRBJ2-5, with D hard to call. The CDR3 is 12 amino acids. Trimming left V 3 bases short and J 2 bases short, with 4 bases between. Germline loops: CDR1 KGHSH, CDR2 LQKENI.

This clone is a singleton in its sample. V gene TRBV28 combines with J gene TRBJ1-2, with TRBD1 identical over 8 bases. J was trimmed by 4 bases and V by 7 bases; bases with no gene match: 11. Germline loops: CDR1 MDHEN, CDR2 SYDVKM. The CDR3 extends over 15 amino acids. The CDR3 bases are TGTGCCAGCACCACTCCAGGGGGCAGGGGCTATGGCTACACCTTC. Its protein is CASTTPGGRGYGYTF.

V is TRBV7-9 and J is TRBJ1-2; a possible D gene is TRBD1 (6 bases). The CDR3 has 14 residues. Trimming cost V 2 bases and J 9 bases, with 16 bases left between them. CDR1 and CDR2 from the germline V gene are SEHNR and FQNEAQ (reference sequence). CDR3 loop: CASSLREGGLRYTF. Written as DNA, the CDR3 is TGTGCCAGCAGCTTAAGAGAGGGGGGGTTACGCTACACCTTC.

The V gene is TRBV10-3, the J gene TRBJ1-2, with D unresolved. V gave up 2 bases and J gave up 8 bases, with 9 bases separating them. The CDR3 is made up of 12 amino acids. Germline assignment: CDR1 ENHRY and CDR2 SYGVKD. In nucleotides, the CDR3 is TGTGCCATCAGTGAGAGCCTAGGAGGCTACACCTTC. Translation: CAISESLGGYTF.

This clone was seen only once. V usage is TRBV6-1 and J usage is TRBJ1-4, with unresolved D. Per germline, CDR1 MNHNS and CDR2 SASEGT. With 10 bases removed from V and 0 bases from J, the gap between germline ends came to 15 bases. CDR3 length: 15 amino acids. The CDR3 loop reads CAIQLFPATNEKLFF. The CDR3 DNA sequence: TGTGCCATCCAGCTTTTCCCTGCAACTAATGAAAAACTGTTTTTT.

CDR3 sequence (DNA): TGTGCCAGCAGCAGCCGACAGGGGTCTACCCAGTTCTTC. Translating gives CASSSRQGSTQFF. J is TRBJ2-1 and V is TRBV11-3, with 8 bases fitting TRBD1. The CDR3 is 13 amino acids. V was clipped by 5 bases and J by 13 bases; unmatched bases: 10. Germline V gives CDR1 SGHNT, CDR2 YENEEA.

This chain links TRBV6-5 with TRBJ1-5, with 8 bases fitting TRBD1. J lost 2 bases, V lost 5 bases, and 5 bases had no gene match. There are 15 residues in the CDR3. The germline V gene has CDR1 MNHEY and CDR2 SVGAGI. The CDR3 DNA follows: TGTGCCAGCAGTCAATCGGACAGGGGCAATCAGCCCCAGCATTTT. Translated: CASSQSDRGNQPQHF.

The chain couples TRBV11-2 to TRBJ2-7; D uncertain. From germline, CDR1 is SGHAT and CDR2 FQNNGV. The ends were cut back, 5 bases at V and 1 base at J, with 9 bases in the middle. The CDR3 sequence is 13 residues long. CDR3 region: CASSLGGSYEQYF. In DNA, the CDR3 is TGTGCCAGCAGCCTCGGTGGGTCCTACGAGCAGTACTTC.

The rearrangement joins TRBV14 to TRBJ2-3; D is ambiguous. In germline, CDR1 is SGHDN, CDR2 FVKESK. The length of the CDR3 is 11 residues. V was clipped by 3 bases and J by 3 bases, with 1 base between them. CDR3 in amino acids: CASSHTDTQYF. The CDR3, as DNA: TGTGCCAGCAGCCATACAGATACGCAGTATTTT.

This clone was observed once. This chain joins TRBV18 and TRBJ2-2; D remains unclear. V lost 3 bases and J lost 2, with 13 bases in between. Germline CDR1 and CDR2: KGHSH and LQKENI. The CDR3 has 16 amino acids. The CDR3 sequence: CASSPVINLNTGELFF. CDR3 in DNA: TGTGCCAGCTCACCCGTCATAAACCTTAACACCGGGGAGCTGTTTTTT.

This clone has just one count. The chain couples TRBV5-1 to TRBJ2-5; D remains unclear. Trimming removed 1 base from V and 3 bases from J, with 7 bases in between. The V gene's germline CDR1 is SGHRS and CDR2 YFSETQ. The CDR3 covers 13 residues. This CDR3 is CASSLHTEETQYF. The DNA for the CDR3 is TGCGCCAGCAGCTTGCATACTGAAGAGACCCAGTACTTC. Full variable domain (outside the CDR3, taken from reference TRBV5-1 and TRBJ2-5): KAGVTQTPRYLIKTRGQQVTLSCSPISGHRSVSWYQQTPGQGLQFLFEYFSETQRNKGNFPGRFSGRQFSNSRSEMNVSTLELGDSALYLCASSLHTEETQYFGPGTRLLVL.

V and J are TRBV28 and TRBJ2-7; D not certain. The germline V and J ends were trimmed by 1 base and 5 bases, with 3 bases remaining between them. Germline assignment: CDR1 MDHEN and CDR2 SYDVKM. The CDR3 loop spans 11 amino acids. The DNA for the CDR3 is TGTGCCAGCAGTTTATTTAACGAGCAGTACTTC. It codes for CASSLFNEQYF.

This chain connects TRBV5-4 to TRBJ2-7, with 7 bases fitting TRBD1. The CDR3 loop spans 14 amino acids. CDR1 is SGHNT, CDR2 YYREEE, per germline (reference sequence). V shed 4 bases and J 5 bases; nucleotides not matched to a gene: 9. The CDR3 sequence: CASSPHQGVDEQYF. In nucleotides, the CDR3 is TGTGCCAGCAGCCCCCATCAGGGGGTAGACGAGCAGTACTTC. The whole variable domain, remainder taken from reference TRBV5-4 and TRBJ2-7, is ETGVTQSPTHLIKTRGQQVTLRCSSQSGHNTVSWYQQALGQGPQFIFQYYREEENGRGNFPPRFSGLQFPNYSSELNVNALELDDSALYLCASSPHQGVDEQYFGPGTRLTVT.

V usage is TRBV6-6 and J usage is TRBJ1-2; 7 positions agree with TRBD1. V was clipped by 10 bases and J by 2 bases; unmatched bases: 4. In germline, CDR1 is MNHNY, CDR2 SVGAGI (reference sequence). This CDR3 comprises 12 residues. In DNA, the CDR3 is TGTGCCACCCAGGACAGGAACTATGGCTACACCTTC. Its protein is CATQDRNYGYTF.